This TCR beta chain was sequenced for a study of PD-1 blockade in classical Hodgkin lymphoma. Study-wide points: By C4D1 there was a significant rise in CD4+ TCR diversity but not in CD8+ TCR diversity. Complete responders showed a baseline diversity that resembled the diversity of newly diagnosed patients. Reported baseline diversity: healthy donors highest, relapsed/refractory patients lowest.

Comment on this clone: Antigen: not known.

V shed 6 bases and J 1 base; nucleotides not matched to a gene: 8. The CDR3 spans 15 residues. Germline CDR1 SNHLY, CDR2 FYNNEI. Each patient's relapse followed autologous stem cell transplantation, and brentuximab vedotin exposure varied. The study isolated CD8+ T cells from thawed PBMCs by magnetic negative selection. Sequenced by immunoSEQ multiplex PCR; TCRdb stores in-frame clones only, minus some. The sample gives 2,900 or so clones, more than 60% of which show up once; approximately 10% is in the top ten. The sequence came from a human donor with classical Hodgkin lymphoma. The chain recombines TRBV2 with TRBJ1-2; the match to TRBD1 covers 7 bases. The sample in question was CD8+ T cells from blood, obtained at baseline. The chain's CDR3 is CASRPGTANNYGYTF. The CDR3 nucleotides read TGTGCCAGCAGGCCCGGGACAGCCAATAACTATGGCTACACCTTC. Based on the CDR3 plus reference TRBV2 and TRBJ1-2, the full variable domain is EPEVTQTPSHQVTQMGQEVILRCVPISNHLYFYWYRQILGQKVEFLVSFYNNEISEKSEIFDDQFSVERPDGSNFTLKIRSTKLEDSAMYFCASRPGTANNYGYTFGSGTRLTVV.